The 4 T cell receptor beta chains presented below share a single source sample, sequenced in a study of beta chain features in type 1 diabetes (dated by TCRdb to the late 2010s). What these receptors recognize is not known. Points the paper makes about the study in general: Type 1 diabetes patients showed a moderate but significant shortening of TCRB CDR3 length in all four CD4+ subsets.

The method behind the library was the immunoSEQ multiplex PCR assay. The entire isolated RNA was reverse transcribed using the High Capacity cDNA Reverse Transcription Kit, and thus expressed TCRB transcripts were sequenced. The clones in this table, taken by TCRdb from immuneACCESS, are in-frame only. Not every clone is retained; where verified, under half of the shortfall comes from an unresolved V gene, and the cause of the rest is unknown. The sample table holds roughly 400,000 clones, of which 9.5% to 10% were seen once. The ten largest clones capture about 0.64% of the sample. Sequencing used central memory CD4+ T cells from blood. Receptors originate from a man aged 25-45 years with type 1 diabetes.

The gene calls are TRBV28 and TRBJ1-2, with 7 bases matching TRBD1. The CDR3 loop spans 15 amino acids. The germline V gene encodes CDR1 MDHEN and CDR2 SYDVKM. V lost 3 bases to trimming and J lost 8 bases; unmatched junction nucleotides: 12. The CDR3 DNA reads as TGTGCCAGCAGTTTGCCCCAGGGGGATAGAGGGGGCTACACCTTC. Translated: CASSLPQGDRGGYTF.

On this clone: The same CDR3 arises from other DNA sequences in this sample as well. V and J are TRBV7-2 and TRBJ2-5; D is ambiguous. The ends were cut back, 2 bases at V and 1 base at J, with 2 bases in the middle. Germline V gene lookup returns CDR1 SGHTA and CDR2 FQGNSA. This CDR3 comprises 12 residues. The CDR3 protein is CASSLTQETQYF. In nucleotides, the CDR3 is TGTGCCAGCAGCTTAACCCAAGAGACCCAGTACTTC.

This chain uses TRBV6-5 with TRBJ2-4, with D hard to call. Trimming took off 2 bases at V and 1 base at J, with 6 bases between the two ends. Germline-derived CDR1 and CDR2 are MNHEY and SVGAGI. The CDR3 runs 14 residues. CDR3 residues: CASSYTAAKNIQYF. In DNA form, the CDR3 reads TGTGCCAGCAGTTACACAGCGGCCAAAAACATTCAGTACTTC.

This chain links TRBV28 with TRBJ2-1, with 7 bases aligning to TRBD1. The CDR3 has 15 residues. CDR1 and CDR2 from the germline V gene are MDHEN and SYDVKM. Trimming cost V 5 bases and J 3 bases; bases outside gene matches: 7. CDR3 in amino acids: CASSVDRPGYNEQFF. For the CDR3, the DNA is TGTGCCAGCAGTGTGGACAGGCCGGGCTACAATGAGCAGTTCTTC.